This TCR beta chain was documented in a study of T-cell reconstitution after alpha-beta-depleted transplantation in children. This clonotype has just a few counts. V dropped 5 bases and J dropped 0 bases, with 13 bases sitting between them. The CDR3 is 15 residues long. The library targeted TCRbeta and was prepared with unique molecular identifiers. TCRdb reanalysed the PCR reads using MiXCR and keeps one entry per CDR3 protein. The sample carries about 540,000 distinct CDR3 sequences, around 19% recorded once. The sample in question was PBMCs from the stem cell graft donor, obtained from the stem cell graft. The rearrangement links TRBV12-3 or TRBV12-4 to TRBJ1-2; no firm D call. This receptor was obtained from a human donor who donated a stem cell graft to a child with acute lymphoblastic leukemia. The CDR3 loop is CASSGPGNPNYGYTF. The CDR3 nucleotides are TGTGCCAGCAGTGGTCCGGGGAACCCTAACTATGGCTACACCTTC.